This TCR beta chain was captured in a study of PD-1 blockade in classical Hodgkin lymphoma. Regarding the study as a whole: Baseline TCR diversity was reportedly lower in newly diagnosed patients than healthy donors. A significant rise in TCR diversity by C4D1 was seen for CD4+ but not CD8+ cells. The baseline diversity of complete responders showed similarity to that of newly diagnosed patients.

On this clone itself: Its antigen is not known.

Time point defined: cycle 4 day 1 (C4D1), after 5 to 7 weeks of nivolumab. Brentuximab vedotin exposure varied, and every patient relapsed after autologous stem cell transplantation. With V trimmed by 1 base and J by 8 bases, 8 bases remained unmatched. Germline V gives CDR1 SGHTA, CDR2 FQGNSA. This CDR3 region has 15 residues. The method was immunoSEQ multiplex PCR; TCRdb's version includes in-frame clones alone and lacks a portion of them. In the table there are 80,000 to 100,000 clones, approximately 94% of which are singletons. The sequenced sample was peripheral blood mononuclear cells (PBMCs), obtained before the fourth cycle of nivolumab. The TCR sequence derives from a human donor with classical Hodgkin lymphoma. The chain uses TRBV7-2 and TRBJ1-2, with TRBD1 matching 9 bases. Here the CDR3 reads CASSLVGQGREGYTF. The CDR3 DNA sequence: TGTGCCAGCAGCTTAGTGGGACAGGGTAGGGAAGGCTACACCTTC.